These T cell receptor beta chains were read from a single sample in a study of a mutant IDH1 vaccine in newly diagnosed glioma. Measured with immunoSEQ multiplex PCR; TCRdb has only the in-frame clones, and not every one. The sample lists some 50,000 clones; about nine tenths were seen once. The sample here was PBMCs, taken from a glioma patient treated with radiotherapy, temozolomide or both. These receptors came from a man aged 40-55 years with glioma. The CDR3 runs from the conserved cysteine through the conserved F or W. A D gene is named only where the DNA matches it firmly. Clone size, where shown, is once, few, many, or a class for clones that have expanded.

TRBJ1-1 once TRBV4-2 TRBD1 CASSQVGQGDTEAFF TGTGCCAGCAGCCAAGTAGGACAGGGCGACACTGAAGCTTTCTTT
TRBJ2-7 . TRBV5-4 . CACSPDNLYEQYF TGTGCCTGCTCCCCCGACAATCTCTACGAGCAGTACTTC
TRBJ2-7 . TRBV7-8 . CASSLRRARQGEQYF TGTGCCAGCAGCTTACGCAGGGCCCGCCAGGGCGAGCAGTACTTC
TRBJ2-5 . TRBV18 . CASSPGQGETQYF TGTGCCAGCTCACCGGGGCAGGGAGAGACCCAGTACTTC
TRBJ1-1 . TRBV7-9 . CASSIGQPKGTEAFF TGTGCCAGCAGCATCGGACAGCCTAAAGGCACTGAAGCTTTCTTT
TRBJ2-3 few TRBV7-2 . CASSDVLIRTDTQYF TGTGCCAGCAGCGATGTTCTAATTCGCACAGATACGCAGTATTTT
TRBJ1-5 . TRBV6-1 . CASSELGGLRHF TGTGCCAGCAGTGAATTGGGCGGGTTAAGGCATTTT
TRBJ2-3 . TRBV5-1 TRBD2 CASRAGATDTQYF TGCGCCAGCAGAGCGGGGGCGACAGATACGCAGTATTTT
TRBJ1-4 once TRBV6-1 TRBD1 CASRGQGGLLEKLFF TGTGCCAGCAGGGGACAGGGGGGGCTCCTGGAAAAACTGTTTTTT
TRBJ2-7 . TRBV6-5 . CASSYSVSASSYEQYF TGTGCCAGCAGTTACTCGGTTAGCGCCAGCTCCTACGAGCAGTACTTC
TRBJ1-2 few TRBV6-1 TRBD1 CASRGTGGGYTF TGTGCCAGCAGGGGGACAGGGGGTGGCTACACCTTC
TRBJ1-2 . TRBV18 . CASSPPTQVGYTF TGTGCCAGCTCACCCCCGACCCAGGTTGGCTACACCTTC
TRBJ1-4 . TRBV5-1 . CASSPLTATNEKLFF TGCGCCAGCAGCCCTCTGACGGCAACTAATGAAAAACTGTTTTTT
TRBJ2-4 . TRBV5-6 . CASSLGVRVQYF TGTGCCAGCAGCTTGGGGGTACGGGTCCAGTACTTC
TRBJ2-3 . TRBV6-1 TRBD2 CASRGLAGGPDTQYF TGTGCCAGCAGGGGACTAGCGGGAGGGCCAGATACGCAGTATTTT
TRBJ2-5 . TRBV5-1 . CASSLAGMKTQYF TGCGCCAGCAGCTTAGCAGGGATGAAGACCCAGTACTTC
TRBJ1-1 . TRBV29-1 . CSVEFVIEAFF TGCAGCGTTGAGTTCGTGATTGAAGCTTTCTTT
TRBJ2-2 . TRBV4-1 TRBD2 CASSPSGRTGELFF TGCGCCAGCAGCCCAAGCGGGAGGACCGGGGAGCTGTTTTTT
TRBJ2-7 . TRBV10-3 TRBD1 CAADRGGLSSYEQYF TGTGCCGCGGACAGGGGTGGGTTAAGCTCCTACGAGCAGTACTTC
TRBJ2-7 . TRBV18 . CASSPGGGGYEQYF TGTGCCAGCTCGCCCGGGGGCGGGGGCTACGAGCAGTACTTC
TRBJ1-3 . TRBV14 . CASSQVAGFSRNTIYF TGTGCCAGCAGCCAAGTCGCGGGGTTCAGTAGAAACACCATATATTTT
TRBJ2-3 . TRBV7-9 TRBD2 CASSFKAGASTDTQYF TGTGCCAGCAGCTTTAAAGCGGGAGCTAGCACAGATACGCAGTATTTT
TRBJ2-7 once TRBV29-1 . CSVGDAEQYF TGCAGCGTTGGGGACGCGGAGCAGTACTTC
TRBJ2-7 . TRBV25-1 . CASERGRDEQYF TGTGCCAGTGAAAGGGGCAGGGACGAGCAGTACTTC
TRBJ2-6 . TRBV27 TRBD1 CASRTGQGVTNVLTF TGTGCCAGCAGGACTGGACAGGGGGTTACCAACGTCCTGACTTTC
TRBJ2-5 . TRBV5-4 . CASSFGGGETQYF TGTGCCAGCAGCTTTGGGGGTGGAGAGACCCAGTACTTC